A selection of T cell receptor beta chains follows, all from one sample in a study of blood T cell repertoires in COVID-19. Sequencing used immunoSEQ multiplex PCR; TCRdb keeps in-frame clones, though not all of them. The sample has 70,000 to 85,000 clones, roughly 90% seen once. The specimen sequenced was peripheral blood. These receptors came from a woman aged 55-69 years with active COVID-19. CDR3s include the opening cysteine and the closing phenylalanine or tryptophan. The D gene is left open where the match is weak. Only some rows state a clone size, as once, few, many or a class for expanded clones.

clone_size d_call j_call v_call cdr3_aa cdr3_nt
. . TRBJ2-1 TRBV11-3 CASSLGTSYNEQFF TGTGCCAGCAGCCTAGGGACATCCTACAATGAGCAGTTCTTC
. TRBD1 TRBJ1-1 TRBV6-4 CASGGDRGTEAFF TGTGCCAGCGGGGGGGACAGGGGCACTGAAGCTTTCTTT
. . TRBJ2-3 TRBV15 CATSRDRGGSSDTQYF TGTGCCACCAGCAGAGATAGAGGCGGCTCATCGGATACGCAGTATTTT
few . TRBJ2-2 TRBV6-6 CASMDSSSRDTGELFF TGTGCCAGCATGGACAGCTCGTCGAGGGACACCGGGGAGCTGTTTTTT
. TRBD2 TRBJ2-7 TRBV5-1 CASSVTTSGSPHEQYF TGCGCCAGCAGCGTAACGACTAGCGGGAGCCCCCACGAGCAGTACTTC
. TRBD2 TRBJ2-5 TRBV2 CASSGGLEETQYF TGTGCCAGCAGTGGGGGACTAGAGGAGACCCAGTACTTC
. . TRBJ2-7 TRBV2 CASSDTRDTYEQYF TGTGCCAGCAGTGACACTAGGGATACCTACGAGCAGTACTTC
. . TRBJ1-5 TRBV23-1 CASSQSNARVRNQPQHF TGCGCCAGCAGTCAAAGTAATGCCAGGGTAAGAAATCAGCCCCAGCATTTT
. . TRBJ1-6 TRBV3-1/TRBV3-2 CASSQVRGNSPLHF TGTGCCAGCAGCCAAGTACGGGGTAATTCACCCCTCCACTTT
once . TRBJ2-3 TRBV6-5 CASSYSRQGYTDTQYF TGTGCCAGCAGTTACTCGAGGCAGGGGTACACAGATACGCAGTATTTT
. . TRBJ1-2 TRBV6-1 CASSEAHRELYGYTF TGTGCCAGCAGTGAAGCCCACAGGGAACTCTATGGCTACACCTTC
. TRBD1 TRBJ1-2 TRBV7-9 CASSLAQGAGGSGYTF TGTGCCAGCAGCTTAGCGCAGGGGGCAGGGGGGAGCGGCTACACCTTC
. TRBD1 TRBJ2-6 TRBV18 CASSEVTGSHGANVLTF TGTGCCAGCTCAGAAGTGACAGGGTCTCACGGGGCCAACGTCCTGACTTTC
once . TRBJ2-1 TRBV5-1 CASSLDRANEQFF TGCGCCAGCAGCTTGGACAGGGCGAATGAGCAGTTCTTC
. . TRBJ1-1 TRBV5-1 CASSPGHLNTEAFF TGCGCCAGCAGCCCGGGACATCTGAACACTGAAGCTTTCTTT
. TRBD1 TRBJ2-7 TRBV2 CASRTGISYEQYF TGTGCCAGTCGGACAGGGATATCCTACGAGCAGTACTTC
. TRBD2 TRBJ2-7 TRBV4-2 CASSQEASGLSYEQYF TGTGCCAGCAGCCAAGAGGCTAGCGGGTTGTCCTACGAGCAGTACTTC
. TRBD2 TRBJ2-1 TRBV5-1 CASSLTSGRNDEQFF TGCGCCAGCAGCCTCACTAGCGGGAGGAATGATGAGCAGTTCTTC
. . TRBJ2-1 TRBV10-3 CAAASSSYNEQFF TGTGCCGCAGCGTCGAGCTCCTACAATGAGCAGTTCTTC
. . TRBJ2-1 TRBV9 CASSVLPPGARSPEQFF TGTGCCAGCAGCGTTCTCCCCCCAGGGGCCCGTAGTCCTGAGCAGTTCTTC
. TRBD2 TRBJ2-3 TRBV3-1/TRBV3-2 CASSYVAGGPDTQYF TGTGCCAGCAGCTACGTAGCGGGAGGGCCAGATACGCAGTATTTT
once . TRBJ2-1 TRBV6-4 CLEVSYNEQFF TGCTTGGAGGTGAGCTACAATGAGCAGTTCTTC
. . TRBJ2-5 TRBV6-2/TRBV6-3 CASSYSGFLETQYF TGTGCCAGCAGTTACAGCGGCTTTTTGGAGACCCAGTACTTC
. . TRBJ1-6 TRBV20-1 CSAGGSPLHF TGCAGTGCGGGAGGTTCACCCCTCCACTTT
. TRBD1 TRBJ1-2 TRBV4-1 CASSQEAGTEVYGYTF TGCGCCAGCAGCCAGGAAGCCGGGACAGAGGTCTATGGCTACACCTTC
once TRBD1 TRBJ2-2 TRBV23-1 CASSQSRKTGAPAGELFF TGCGCCAGCAGTCAATCTCGAAAGACAGGGGCGCCAGCCGGGGAGCTGTTTTTT
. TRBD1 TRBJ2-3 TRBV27 CASGQGTDTQYF TGTGCCAGTGGACAGGGCACAGATACGCAGTATTTT
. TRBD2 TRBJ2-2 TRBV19 CASTGLAGSTGELFF TGTGCCAGTACAGGACTAGCGGGATCGACCGGGGAGCTGTTTTTT
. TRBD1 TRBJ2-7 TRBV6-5 CASRNRQGASEQYF TGTGCCAGCAGAAATCGACAGGGGGCAAGCGAGCAGTACTTC
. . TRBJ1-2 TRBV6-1 CASSGADIANYGYTF TGTGCCAGCAGTGGAGCGGACATAGCTAACTATGGCTACACCTTC
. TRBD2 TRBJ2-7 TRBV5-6 CASGGLAGAYEQYF TGTGCCAGCGGGGGACTAGCGGGGGCCTACGAGCAGTACTTC
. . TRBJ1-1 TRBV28 CASSLVGRPGTEAFF TGTGCCAGCAGTTTAGTTGGGAGACCGGGGACTGAAGCTTTCTTT
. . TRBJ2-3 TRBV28 CASSFRASAIDTQYF TGTGCCAGCAGTTTTCGGGCTAGCGCGATAGATACGCAGTATTTT
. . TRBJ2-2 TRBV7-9 CASSRDLDTGELFF TGTGCCAGCAGCCGGGACTTAGACACCGGGGAGCTGTTTTTT
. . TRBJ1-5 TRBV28 CASSTGRIPNQPQHF TGTGCCAGCAGTACCGGGAGGATCCCAAATCAGCCCCAGCATTTT
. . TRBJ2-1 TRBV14 CASSQAGFSYNEQFF TGTGCCAGCAGCCAAGCGGGGTTTTCCTACAATGAGCAGTTCTTC
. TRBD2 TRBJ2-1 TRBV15 CATSRTYSGSSPNEQFF TGTGCCACCAGCAGAACCTATAGCGGGAGTTCCCCCAATGAGCAGTTCTTC
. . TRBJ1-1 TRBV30 CAWRSQLPNTEAFF TGTGCCTGGAGATCACAGCTCCCAAACACTGAAGCTTTCTTT
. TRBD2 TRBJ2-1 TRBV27 CASKASGSGYEQFF TGTGCCAGCAAAGCTAGCGGGAGTGGTTATGAGCAGTTCTTC
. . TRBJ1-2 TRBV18 CASSAYLQGPNYGYTF TGTGCCAGCTCAGCGTACCTCCAGGGGCCCAACTATGGCTACACCTTC
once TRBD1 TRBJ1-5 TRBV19 CASSTGQDRGFNQPQHF TGTGCCAGTAGTACGGGCCAGGACAGGGGATTCAATCAGCCCCAGCATTTT
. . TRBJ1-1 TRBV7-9 CASSLGAVGAFF TGTGCCAGCAGCTTGGGGGCGGTCGGAGCTTTCTTT
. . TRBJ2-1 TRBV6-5 CASPPSLPLYNEQFF TGTGCCAGCCCGCCTTCACTGCCCCTCTACAATGAGCAGTTCTTC
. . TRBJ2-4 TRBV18 CASSPLSGAKNIQYF TGTGCCAGCTCACCACTGTCAGGGGCCAAAAACATTCAGTACTTC
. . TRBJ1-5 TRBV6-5 CASSDRIQGPQHF TGTGCCAGCAGCGACAGGATACAGGGGCCCCAGCATTTT
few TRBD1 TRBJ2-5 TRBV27 CASSRRGTGGETQYF TGTGCCAGCAGCCGAAGAGGGACAGGGGGAGAGACCCAGTACTTC
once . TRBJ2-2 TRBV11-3 CASSLTRNTGELFF TGTGCCAGCAGCTTAACGCGGAACACCGGGGAGCTGTTTTTT
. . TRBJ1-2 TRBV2 CASTWGGGGGYTF TGTGCCAGCACGTGGGGTGGGGGAGGTGGCTACACCTTC
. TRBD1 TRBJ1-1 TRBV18 CASGQGAGTEAFF TGTGCCAGCGGACAGGGGGCTGGCACTGAAGCTTTCTTT
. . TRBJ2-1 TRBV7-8 CASSPPFAGVRGNEQFF TGTGCCAGCAGCCCCCCTTTTGCGGGAGTCAGGGGTAATGAGCAGTTCTTC
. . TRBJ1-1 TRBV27 CASRPGRRGTEAFF TGTGCCAGCAGGCCGGGGAGGCGAGGCACTGAAGCTTTCTTT
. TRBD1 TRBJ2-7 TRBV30 CAWSGGQGNNEQYF TGTGCCTGGAGTGGAGGACAGGGGAACAACGAGCAGTACTTC
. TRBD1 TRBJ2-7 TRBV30 CAWSPPGTGGSHEQYF TGTGCCTGGAGTCCTCCCGGGACAGGGGGCTCCCACGAGCAGTACTTC
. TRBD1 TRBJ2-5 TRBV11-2 CASSLDQGAGRETQYF TGTGCCAGCAGCTTAGATCAGGGGGCAGGTCGAGAGACCCAGTACTTC
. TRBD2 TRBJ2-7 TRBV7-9 CASSLLAGDSGHEQYF TGTGCCAGCAGCTTACTAGCGGGAGACTCGGGCCACGAGCAGTACTTC
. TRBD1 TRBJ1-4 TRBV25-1 CASSPGTVNEKLFF TGTGCCAGCAGTCCCGGGACAGTCAATGAAAAACTGTTTTTT